Below are 8 T cell receptor beta chains sequenced from a single sample in a study of T cells in Graves' hyperthyroidism and ophthalmopathy. TCR beta CDR3 regions were amplified from RNA. A first-round RT-PCR of the TCR CDR3 used the HTBI primer set. From the multiplex PCR reads, TCRdb called clonotypes with MiXCR, one entry per CDR3 protein. The sample records 350,000 to 500,000 distinct CDR3 sequences, 12% to 15% being singletons. Sequences were obtained from blood. Every receptor here comes from a woman younger than 30 with Graves' hyperthyroidism.

In its sample, this clonotype was seen many times. The chain employs TRBV28 and TRBJ2-1; D call uncertain. The CDR3 is made up of 15 amino acids. CDR1 and CDR2 (germline): MDHEN, SYDVKM. The V end lost 6 bases, the J end lost 4 bases, and 16 bases lay between the germline ends. In nucleotides, the CDR3 is TGTGCCAGCAGCCTCGGAACTAACACTTACAATGAGCAGTTCTTC. Residues: CASSLGTNTYNEQFF.

In this sample, this clonotype turned up a few times. This chain links TRBV19 with TRBJ2-7; tentatively, D is TRBD2 (7 bases). Germline V gene data show CDR1 as LNHDA and CDR2 as SQIVND (reference sequence). The CDR3 runs to 14 residues. The germline V and J ends were trimmed by 4 bases and 1 base, with 11 bases remaining between them. CDR3 DNA: TGTGCCAGTAGTAGCGGGGGCTTTTCCTACGAGCAGTACTTC. Encoded protein: CASSSGGFSYEQYF. Using reference TRBV19 and TRBJ2-7 for the parts outside the CDR3, the full variable domain is DGGITQSPKYLFRKEGQNVTLSCEQNLNHDAMYWYRQDPGQGLRLIYYSQIVNDFQKGDIAEGYSVSREKKESFPLTVTSAQKNPTAFYLCASSSGGFSYEQYFGPGTRLTVT.

This clonotype was seen ten or more times. The V gene is TRBV20-1, the J gene TRBJ1-1, with D possibly TRBD1 on 5 matching bases. This CDR3 spans 14 amino acids. Germline V gene lookup returns CDR1 DFQATT and CDR2 SNEGSKA (reference sequence). Deletions cut 0 bases from V and 4 bases from J, with 12 bases between. The CDR3 region has the DNA TGCAGTGCTAGAGATTTCCGGGGGTTCACTGAAGCTTTCTTT. It encodes CSARDFRGFTEAFF.

The gene calls are TRBV11-2 and TRBJ2-2; 9 nucleotides match TRBD2. CDR3 length equals 17 residues. The germline gives CDR1 SGHAT, CDR2 FQNNGV. Germline trimming cut 5 bases from V and 4 bases from J; bases unmatched to any gene: 11. The CDR3 sequence: CASSPYFSGGGTGELFF. The CDR3 region has the DNA TGTGCCAGCAGCCCATATTTTAGCGGGGGAGGCACCGGGGAGCTGTTTTTT.

This clonotype was observed at least ten times. V gene TRBV12-3 or TRBV12-4 combines with J gene TRBJ1-5, with D unresolved. This CDR3 has 13 residues. Trimming shortened V by 7 bases and J by 2 bases, and 9 bases separated the two germline ends. CDR3 nucleotide sequence: TGTGCCAGCACCCTCGGGGGCAATCAGCCCCAGCATTTT. Residues: CASTLGGNQPQHF.

This clonotype was recorded at least ten times. The V gene is TRBV9, the J gene TRBJ2-5, with 9 bases that match TRBD2. Trimming took 1 base from V and 2 from J; bases not matched to a gene: 9. Germline V lookup: CDR1 SGDLS, CDR2 YYNGEE. This CDR3 contains 17 residues. The CDR3 sequence: CASSVKAASGIQETQYF. CDR3 DNA sequence: TGTGCCAGCAGCGTAAAGGCGGCTAGCGGGATTCAAGAGACCCAGTACTTC.

This clonotype came up many times. This rearrangement joins TRBV29-1 to TRBJ2-7, with D perhaps TRBD1 (5 bases). Per germline, CDR1 SQVTM and CDR2 ANQGSEA. The CDR3 contains 12 residues. V lost 5 bases and J lost 1, with 9 bases in between. The DNA for the CDR3 is TGCAGCGTTCTTCAGGGATCCTACGAGCAGTACTTC. It yields the protein CSVLQGSYEQYF.

This clonotype appeared many times. V is TRBV10-1 and J is TRBJ1-1, with 9 bases fitting TRBD1. CDR3 length: 16 amino acids. CDR1 WNHNN and CDR2 SYGVQD come from the germline V gene (reference sequence). After removal of 9 bases from V and 4 bases from J, the junction contained 15 bases not matched to a gene. CDR3 nucleotides: TGCGCCAGGATATCACAGGGGGCGCCGGTCGGCACTGAAGCTTTCTTT. Protein product: CARISQGAPVGTEAFF.